These 28 T cell receptor beta chains were all obtained from the same sample, sequenced in a study of CD8 T cells in Susac syndrome. RNA totalling about 0.5 to 1 ug underwent reverse transcription with random hexamers. TCRdb reprocessed the immunoSEQ multiplex PCR reads with MiXCR, giving one entry per CDR3 protein. The table has 100,000 to 150,000 distinct CDR3 sequences, 93% seen once; the top ten hold roughly 0.3%. The sample taken for sequencing was CD8+ T cells from PBMCs. The receptors stem from a human donor with multiple sclerosis.

This chain links TRBV14 with TRBJ2-5, with 12 bases lining up with TRBD2. Germline V lookup: CDR1 SGHDN, CDR2 FVKESK. Trimming took 5 bases from V and 2 from J; bases not matched to a gene: 12. The CDR3 consists of 18 residues. The CDR3 nucleotides are TGTGCCAGCAGCTCCAGGACTAGCGGGGATTCACGACAAGAGACCCAGTACTTC. Residues: CASSSRTSGDSRQETQYF. Together with reference TRBV14 and TRBJ2-5, the CDR3 gives the full variable domain: EAGVTQFPSHSVIEKGQTVTLRCDPISGHDNLYWYRRVMGKEIKFLLHFVKESKQDESGMPNNRFLAERTGGTYSTLKVQPAELEDSGVYFCASSSRTSGDSRQETQYFGPGTRLLVL.

The chain couples TRBV10-3 to TRBJ2-2; the D gene is possibly TRBD1 (5 bases). Germline V gene data show CDR1 as ENHRY and CDR2 as SYGVKD. The CDR3 length is 14 residues. With 6 bases removed from V and 1 base from J, the gap between germline ends came to 9 bases. CDR3 in DNA: TGTGCCATCAGAGAAACAGGGAACACCGGGGAGCTGTTTTTT. This encodes CAIRETGNTGELFF.

This clonotype has just one count. The genes are TRBV7-9 and TRBJ1-2; weak D call: TRBD1 (5 bases). The V end lost 1 base, the J end lost 3 bases, and 9 bases lay between the germline ends. Germline V gene data show CDR1 as SEHNR and CDR2 as FQNEAQ (reference sequence). The CDR3 consists of 14 residues. CDR3 loop: CASSLVAGHYGYTF. For the CDR3, the DNA is TGTGCCAGCAGCTTAGTTGCGGGACACTATGGCTACACCTTC.

The gene calls are TRBV7-9 and TRBJ2-7, with 7 bases matching TRBD1. The CDR3 runs to 14 residues. Trimming removed 5 bases from V and 7 bases from J; junction bases left unmatched: 11. Germline CDR1 SEHNR, CDR2 FQNEAQ (reference sequence). For the CDR3, the DNA is TGTGCCAGCAGCCCAACGACAGGGTTAGGGGAGCAGTACTTC. As protein: CASSPTTGLGEQYF.

The V call is TRBV9, the J call TRBJ1-2; D remains ambiguous. Per the germline V gene, CDR1 is SGDLS and CDR2 is YYNGEE. V lost 2 bases to trimming and J lost 4 bases, with 6 bases between them. The CDR3 covers 12 residues. Here the CDR3 DNA reads TGTGCCAGCAGCGTCGACACCTATGGCTACACCTTC. Translation gives CASSVDTYGYTF.

The V call is TRBV7-2, the J call TRBJ2-5, with 15 bases lining up with TRBD2. The J segment lost 4 bases and the V segment lost 5 bases, leaving 5 bases of the junction unmatched. CDR3 size: 16 residues. Germline assignment: CDR1 SGHTA and CDR2 FQGNSA. CDR3 DNA sequence: TGTGCCAGCAGCCCCCGGACTAGCGGGGGGGCAGAGACCCAGTACTTC. The encoded protein is CASSPRTSGGAETQYF.

The chain has TRBV25-1 and TRBJ2-3, with D hard to call. This CDR3 has 14 residues. Trimming took off 7 bases at V and 0 bases at J, with 11 bases between the two ends. CDR1 and CDR2 (germline): MGHDK, SYGVNS. This CDR3 is CASIGTYSTDTQYF. CDR3 in DNA: TGTGCCAGCATCGGAACCTATAGCACAGATACGCAGTATTTT.

The V and J genes are TRBV19 and TRBJ2-3; D not certain. From germline, CDR1 is LNHDA and CDR2 SQIVND (reference sequence). The ends were cut back, 3 bases at V and 4 bases at J, with 8 bases in the middle. The CDR3 sequence is 13 residues long. Here the CDR3 DNA reads TGTGCCAGTAGTATGATTGAGGCAGATACGCAGTATTTT. It yields the protein CASSMIEADTQYF.

The chain has TRBV9 and TRBJ1-4; D is possibly TRBD1 (6 bases). CDR1 and CDR2 (germline): SGDLS, YYNGEE. Trimming pared 0 bases from V and 8 bases from J, leaving 11 bases between. The CDR3 loop spans 14 amino acids. CDR3 sequence (DNA): TGTGCCAGCAGCGTAGACAGGGAGGGAGAAAAACTGTTTTTT. This gives the protein CASSVDREGEKLFF.

This clonotype was recorded once. The V call is TRBV2, the J call TRBJ2-1; no reliable D call. Trimming pared 7 bases from V and 0 bases from J, leaving 13 bases between. The germline CDR1 and CDR2 sequences are SNHLY and FYNNEI. The CDR3 has 15 amino acids. The CDR3 protein is CASTPAVYSYNEQFF. CDR3 nucleotide sequence: TGTGCCAGCACTCCAGCAGTTTACTCCTACAATGAGCAGTTCTTC.

The chain uses TRBV20-1 and TRBJ2-3; D might be TRBD1 (5 bases). CDR1 is DFQATT and CDR2 is SNEGSKA in the germline V gene (reference sequence). The germline V and J ends were trimmed by 1 base and 6 bases, with 17 bases remaining between them. The CDR3 extends over 15 amino acids. The DNA for the CDR3 is TGCAGTGCTAGAGCCCTCCCCCTATCAGGGGATACGCAGTATTTT. Its protein product is CSARALPLSGDTQYF.

This clonotype has only one observation. V gene TRBV5-6 combines with J gene TRBJ2-3; 10 positions match TRBD1. CDR1 and CDR2 (germline): SGHDT, YYEEEE. J lost 3 bases, V lost 4 bases, and 5 bases had no gene match. The CDR3 contains 15 residues. The CDR3 is CASSPTGGRTDTQYF. DNA for the CDR3: TGTGCCAGCAGCCCGACAGGGGGCCGGACAGATACGCAGTATTTT.

The chain uses TRBV7-9 and TRBJ2-5; tentatively, D is TRBD1 or TRBD2 (5 bases each). The V and J ends lost 4 bases and 4 bases respectively, with 16 bases between them. There are 15 residues in the CDR3. The germline V gene has CDR1 SEHNR and CDR2 FQNEAQ (reference sequence). In DNA, the CDR3 is TGTGCCAGCAGCTGGCGCAGAGGGGCTAGAGAGACCCAGTACTTC. Protein: CASSWRRGARETQYF.

The CDR3 protein is CASSEAGAGDSYEQYV. CDR3 DNA sequence: TGTGCCAGCAGTGAAGCGGGGGCAGGGGACTCCTACGAGCAGTACGTC. The chain couples TRBV2 to TRBJ2-7; a weak D match, TRBD1 (6 bases). Germline loops: CDR1 SNHLY, CDR2 FYNNEI. V lost 0 bases, J lost 0 bases, and 12 bases lay in between. This CDR3 comprises 16 residues.

The J gene is TRBJ2-4, the V gene TRBV19; D gene ambiguous. The CDR3 contains 15 residues. V gave up 3 bases and J gave up 1 base, with 10 bases separating them. The germline V gene has CDR1 LNHDA and CDR2 SQIVND (reference sequence). This CDR3 is CASSITVLAKNIQYF. In DNA, the CDR3 is TGTGCCAGTAGTATCACAGTATTGGCCAAAAACATTCAGTACTTC. Full variable domain (remainder filled in from reference TRBV19 and TRBJ2-4): DGGITQSPKYLFRKEGQNVTLSCEQNLNHDAMYWYRQDPGQGLRLIYYSQIVNDFQKGDIAEGYSVSREKKESFPLTVTSAQKNPTAFYLCASSITVLAKNIQYFGAGTRLSVL.

The chain links TRBV11-1 to TRBJ2-5; no definite D call. CDR3 length: 12 residues. The V end was cut by 0 bases, the J end by 6 bases, with 5 bases between. In germline, CDR1 is SGHAT, CDR2 FQDESV (reference sequence). The CDR3 coding sequence is TGTGCCAGCAGCTTAGCGCCCCAGACCCAGTACTTC. It encodes CASSLAPQTQYF.

V gene TRBV2 combines with J gene TRBJ1-4; D is unclear. Trimming stripped 1 base from V and 0 bases from J, with 9 bases between. There are 16 residues in the CDR3. Germline loops: CDR1 SNHLY, CDR2 FYNNEI. The CDR3 sequence: CASSEGRRATNEKLFF. Written as DNA, the CDR3 is TGTGCCAGCAGTGAAGGTCGACGCGCAACTAATGAAAAACTGTTTTTT. The whole variable domain, remainder taken from reference TRBV2 and TRBJ1-4, is EPEVTQTPSHQVTQMGQEVILRCVPISNHLYFYWYRQILGQKVEFLVSFYNNEISEKSEIFDDQFSVERPDGSNFTLKIRSTKLEDSAMYFCASSEGRRATNEKLFFGSGTQLSVL.

The chain carries TRBV6-1 and TRBJ2-6; possible D gene TRBD1, 6 bases. V dropped 6 bases and J dropped 0 bases, with 18 bases sitting between them. This CDR3 is built from 18 residues. The germline V gene has CDR1 MNHNS and CDR2 SASEGT. The CDR3 sequence is CASSDRWGPSSGANVLTF. The DNA of the CDR3 is TGTGCCAGCAGCGACCGTTGGGGGCCCAGCTCTGGGGCCAACGTCCTGACTTTC.

Of note for this clonotype: A read error may account for a junction end that differs from germline. V usage is TRBV12-5 and J usage is TRBJ2-3; the D gene is possibly TRBD2 (6 bases). In germline, CDR1 is LGHNT, CDR2 FRNRAP. The CDR3 is 11 residues long. CDR3 sequence: CASGPASVPDF. The CDR3 coding sequence is TGTGCTAGTGGTCCCGCTAGCGTGCCTGATTTT.

The chain uses TRBV24-1 and TRBJ1-5, with 12 bases aligning to TRBD1. This CDR3 region has 16 residues. The germline V gene has CDR1 KGHDR and CDR2 SFDVKD. Trimming at V came to 9 bases and at J to 8 bases, leaving 13 bases not matched to a gene. The CDR3 nucleotides read TGTGCCACCGACGCCTCCGGGACAGGGGGCTTAGAGCCCCAGCATTTT. It translates to CATDASGTGGLEPQHF.

The chain joins TRBV6-4 to TRBJ2-3; 12 positions agree with TRBD2. The CDR3 length is 15 residues. Trimming removed 4 bases from V and 4 bases from J; junction bases left unmatched: 3. Germline CDR1 is MRHNA and CDR2 is SNTAGT. The CDR3 loop reads CASSASGGAPDTQYF. DNA for the CDR3: TGTGCCAGCAGTGCTAGCGGGGGGGCCCCAGATACGCAGTATTTT.

Remarks on this clonotype: One end of the junction fails to match germline, which may point to a read error. The rearrangement joins TRBV29-1 to TRBJ2-2, with D uncertain. This CDR3 comprises 12 residues. CDR1 is SQVTM and CDR2 is ANQGSEA in the germline V gene. In DNA, the CDR3 is TGCAGCGTCGAAGTTAGAGTCGGGGAGCTGTTTTTT. Protein product: CSVEVRVGELFF.

The chain joins TRBV2 to TRBJ1-4; no clear D. The V gene lost 7 bases and the J gene lost 5 bases, with 14 bases spanning the gap. The CDR3 is 14 residues long. CDR1 is SNHLY, CDR2 FYNNEI, per germline. This CDR3 is CASTGGASNEKLFF. CDR3 coding DNA: TGTGCCAGCACCGGAGGAGCCTCGAATGAAAAACTGTTTTTT.

This clonotype was observed once. The V call is TRBV29-1, the J call TRBJ1-2; 7 bases agree with TRBD1. The V and J ends lost 0 bases and 2 bases, in that order; junction bases with no gene match: 21. The CDR3 totals 20 residues. Germline V CDR1 and CDR2: SQVTM, ANQGSEA. CDR3 protein: CSVEDQFPDRPSRGNYGYTF. The CDR3 DNA is TGCAGCGTTGAAGATCAATTCCCCGACAGGCCTAGCAGGGGGAACTATGGCTACACCTTC.

The rearrangement joins TRBV30 to TRBJ1-1; no definite D call. CDR3 length: 12 amino acids. CDR1 and CDR2 from the germline V gene are GTSNPN and SVGIG (reference sequence). Trimming cost V 3 bases and J 2 bases, with 7 bases left between them. The CDR3 region is CAWRQRNTEAFF. DNA of the CDR3: TGTGCCTGGAGGCAGCGAAACACTGAAGCTTTCTTT. Combining the CDR3 with reference TRBV30 and TRBJ1-1 gives the whole variable domain SQTIHQWPATLVQPVGSPLSLECTVEGTSNPNLYWYRQAAGRGLQLLFYSVGIGQISSEVPQNLSASRPQDRQFILSSKKLLLSDSGFYLCAWRQRNTEAFFGQGTRLTVV.

V gene TRBV7-9 combines with J gene TRBJ2-7; D might be TRBD1 (6 bases). Trimming removed 5 bases at V and 4 bases at J, with 15 bases between. In germline, CDR1 is SEHNR, CDR2 FQNEAQ (reference sequence). The CDR3 has 14 amino acids. The CDR3 nucleotides are TGTGCCAGCAGCAGTAGGACAGATTATTACGAGCAGTACGTC. It yields the protein CASSSRTDYYEQYV.

V and J are TRBV19 and TRBJ2-5; the match to TRBD1 covers 10 bases. This CDR3 has 14 residues. In germline, CDR1 is LNHDA, CDR2 SQIVND (reference sequence). Trimming at V came to 7 bases and at J to 0 bases, leaving 2 bases not matched to a gene. CDR3: CASTGTGDQETQYF. The CDR3 coding sequence is TGTGCCAGTACCGGGACAGGGGACCAAGAGACCCAGTACTTC.

The chain has TRBV5-1 and TRBJ1-5; D perhaps matches TRBD1 (5 bases). From germline, CDR1 is SGHRS and CDR2 YFSETQ. The CDR3 is 15 amino acids. V was trimmed by 4 bases and J by 6 bases, leaving 17 bases between them. CDR3 sequence: CASSELPGRGQPQHF. CDR3 bases: TGCGCCAGCAGCGAATTGCCGGGTAGGGGTCAGCCCCAGCATTTT.